The 32 T cell receptor beta chains below come from one sample, sequenced in a study of early T cells in non-severe SARS-CoV-2 infection. Using its own MiXCR run on the 5' RACE reads, TCRdb lists one record per CDR3 protein. The table records approximately 30,000 distinct CDR3 sequences, 4.7% of them present only once. Sample: whole blood. The receptors here all came from an adult who was a healthcare worker with PCR-confirmed SARS-CoV-2 infection or an uninfected control (not recorded which).

This clonotype has ten or more counts. The CDR3 sequence: CASSRYGGGSDNSPLHF. CDR3 in DNA: TGTGCCAGCAGCCGATATGGGGGAGGCTCGGATAATTCACCCCTCCACTTT. V usage is TRBV9 and J usage is TRBJ1-6, with D perhaps TRBD1 (5 bases). The CDR3 totals 17 residues. Germline CDR1 is SGDLS and CDR2 is YYNGEE. The V and J ends lost 4 bases and 5 bases respectively, with 19 bases between them.

This clonotype has at least ten counts. V usage is TRBV7-2 and J usage is TRBJ2-2; 8 bases agree with TRBD1. With 5 bases clipped from V and 0 bases from J, the junction kept 8 bases outside the gene matches. Per the germline V gene, CDR1 is SGHTA and CDR2 is FQGNSA. The CDR3 is made up of 17 amino acids. The CDR3 region is CASSPRRGLTNTGELFF. The CDR3 DNA reads as TGTGCCAGCAGCCCCCGCAGGGGGCTCACGAACACCGGGGAGCTGTTTTTT.

This clonotype turned up a few times. The V and J genes are TRBV15 and TRBJ2-1, with D tentatively TRBD1 (5 bases). Germline CDR1 reads LNHNV; CDR2 reads YYDKDF (reference sequence). The V gene lost 5 bases and the J gene lost 3 bases, with 14 bases spanning the gap. CDR3 size: 15 residues. CDR3 region: CATSRRTSSYNEQFF. The CDR3 nucleotides are TGTGCCACCAGCCGAAGGACATCGAGCTACAATGAGCAGTTCTTC.

This clonotype has at least ten counts. The V gene is TRBV2, the J gene TRBJ2-7; TRBD1 or TRBD2 may be the D gene (5 bases each). In germline, CDR1 is SNHLY, CDR2 FYNNEI. Trimming stripped 4 bases from V and 6 bases from J, with 10 bases between. The CDR3 has 12 amino acids. CDR3 protein: CASSAGTGEQYF. For the CDR3, the DNA is TGTGCCAGCAGTGCCGGGACGGGCGAGCAGTACTTC.

This clonotype appeared a few times. Sequence at one end of the junction differs from germline and may be a read error. The chain uses TRBV7-6 and TRBJ2-2; D is possibly TRBD1 (7 bases). Germline V gives CDR1 SGHVS, CDR2 FNYEAQ. The CDR3 has 14 residues. The CDR3 DNA sequence: TGTGCCAGCAGCGCGGGACAGCACACCGGGGAGCCGTTTTTT. This sequence encodes CASSAGQHTGEPFF.

This clonotype was seen repeatedly, ten times or more. The chain couples TRBV11-2 to TRBJ2-2; 12 nucleotides agree with TRBD2. Looked up from germline, CDR1 is SGHAT and CDR2 is FQNNGV. V was clipped by 5 bases and J by 2 bases; unmatched bases: 6. The CDR3 length is 17 residues. The CDR3 spells CASSTGLAGFNTGELFF. As DNA, the CDR3 is TGTGCCAGCAGCACGGGACTAGCGGGTTTCAACACCGGGGAGCTGTTTTTT.

Relative to its sample, this clonotype is medium-sized. The chain recombines TRBV4-3 with TRBJ1-1; D is undetermined. CDR1 LGHNA and CDR2 YSLEER come from the germline V gene. V shed 4 bases and J shed 2 bases, with 8 bases lying between them. CDR3 length: 13 residues. The CDR3 DNA reads TGCGCCAGCAGCCCCCTTCGAAACACTGAAGCTTTCTTT. This codes for CASSPLRNTEAFF.

This clonotype appeared many times. This chain uses TRBV21-1 with TRBJ1-4. TRBV21-1 counts as a pseudogene. The CDR3 has 18 amino acids. The CDR3 DNA is TGTGCCAGCAGCAAAGGATCTCTGAGGGGAGGGAGGAACGAAAAACTGTTTTTT. Protein sequence: CASSKGSLRGGRNEKLFF.

This clonotype has ten or more counts. The gene calls are TRBV7-9 and TRBJ2-3; no definite D call. CDR1 and CDR2 (germline): SEHNR, FQNEAQ (reference sequence). V gave up 2 bases and J gave up 2 bases, with 5 bases separating them. The CDR3 covers 13 residues. The CDR3 region has the DNA TGTGCCAGCAGCTTAACGGCCACAGATACGCAGTATTTT. Translated, it gives CASSLTATDTQYF.

This clonotype was detected ten times or more. This chain uses TRBV5-4 with TRBJ2-7; the D gene is possibly TRBD1 (6 bases). Trimming took 1 base from V and 4 from J, leaving 9 bases between them. Germline V gene lookup returns CDR1 SGHNT and CDR2 YYREEE (reference sequence). CDR3 length: 13 amino acids. CDR3 region: CASSLTGMYEQYF. As DNA, the CDR3 is TGTGCCAGCAGCTTGACAGGGATGTACGAGCAGTACTTC. Together with reference TRBV5-4 and TRBJ2-7, the CDR3 gives the full variable domain: ETGVTQSPTHLIKTRGQQVTLRCSSQSGHNTVSWYQQALGQGPQFIFQYYREEENGRGNFPPRFSGLQFPNYSSELNVNALELDDSALYLCASSLTGMYEQYFGPGTRLTVT.

This clonotype was observed at least ten times. The chain joins TRBV11-2 to TRBJ2-1; TRBD1 is a possible D gene (6 bases). CDR1 and CDR2 (germline): SGHAT, FQNNGV. The CDR3 has 16 residues. Deletions cut 2 bases from V and 6 bases from J, with 17 bases between. CDR3 in amino acids: CASSLLSGGLSNEQFF. The CDR3 DNA follows: TGTGCCAGCAGCTTATTAAGTGGGGGCCTTTCCAATGAGCAGTTCTTC.

The rearrangement links TRBV28 to TRBJ1-1; TRBD1 agrees at 7 bases. The ends lost 2 bases at V and 0 bases at J; junction bases unmatched: 3. Germline V gives CDR1 MDHEN, CDR2 SYDVKM. The CDR3 length is 15 residues. As DNA, the CDR3 is TGTGCCAGCAGTTTAGCACAGGGGATGAACACTGAAGCTTTCTTT. Translated, it gives CASSLAQGMNTEAFF.

This chain joins TRBV12-3 or TRBV12-4 and TRBJ2-2; D gene ambiguous. The CDR3 has 14 residues. The V end was cut by 3 bases, the J end by 1 base, with 6 bases between. The CDR3 DNA sequence: TGTGCCAGCAGTTTCCAGCTGAACACCGGGGAGCTGTTTTTT. Translated: CASSFQLNTGELFF.

The chain's CDR3 is CASSLPGYGYTF. In DNA form, the CDR3 reads TGTGCCAGCAGCCTCCCAGGGTATGGCTACACCTTC. The chain combines TRBV7-9 with TRBJ1-2, with D perhaps TRBD1 (5 bases). The germline V gene has CDR1 SEHNR and CDR2 FQNEAQ (reference sequence). Trimming removed 5 bases at V and 5 bases at J, with 9 bases between. The CDR3 runs to 12 residues. The full variable domain, its missing parts supplied by reference TRBV7-9 and TRBJ1-2, is DTGVSQNPRHKITKRGQNVTFRCDPISEHNRLYWYRQTLGQGPEFLTYFQNEAQLEKSRLLSDRFSAERPKGSFSTLEIQRTEQGDSAMYLCASSLPGYGYTFGSGTRLTVV.

This clonotype was found many times. The chain couples TRBV10-2 to TRBJ2-6; D gene ambiguous. Deletions cut 2 bases from V and 0 bases from J, with 8 bases between. The length of the CDR3 is 16 residues. Germline-derived CDR1 and CDR2 are WSHSY and SAAADI. The CDR3 loop reads CASSEGRPSGANVLTF. CDR3 in DNA: TGCGCCAGCAGTGAGGGACGACCCTCTGGGGCCAACGTCCTGACTTTC.

This clonotype was observed at least ten times. This chain joins TRBV9 and TRBJ2-1; 13 bases are a match to TRBD2. Germline V gene data show CDR1 as SGDLS and CDR2 as YYNGEE. CDR3 length: 14 residues. J gave up 9 bases and V 3 bases, and 3 bases lay outside the gene matches. This chain's CDR3 is CASSERTSGGEQFF. DNA for the CDR3: TGTGCCAGCAGCGAAAGGACTAGCGGGGGTGAGCAGTTCTTC.

The sample holds many counts of this clonotype. The chain recombines TRBV30 with TRBJ1-5; 7 nucleotides agree with TRBD1. CDR3 size: 16 residues. Germline lookup yields CDR1 GTSNPN and CDR2 SVGIG (reference sequence). With 0 bases clipped from V and 3 bases from J, the junction kept 8 bases outside the gene matches. CDR3 sequence reads: CAWSVEGQRFNQPQHF. CDR3 nucleotides: TGTGCCTGGAGTGTAGAGGGACAGAGATTCAATCAGCCCCAGCATTTT.

This clonotype appeared many times. This rearrangement joins TRBV5-1 to TRBJ1-2, with D unclear. The germline V gene has CDR1 SGHRS and CDR2 YFSETQ. The CDR3 loop spans 14 amino acids. Between the trimmed V and J ends, which lost 0 bases and 4 bases, there was a span of 10 bases. The CDR3 DNA reads TGCGCCAGCAGCTTGGCCCCAATAGTCTATGGCTACACCTTC. Its protein is CASSLAPIVYGYTF. Using reference TRBV5-1 and TRBJ1-2 for the parts outside the CDR3, the full variable domain is KAGVTQTPRYLIKTRGQQVTLSCSPISGHRSVSWYQQTPGQGLQFLFEYFSETQRNKGNFPGRFSGRQFSNSRSEMNVSTLELGDSALYLCASSLAPIVYGYTFGSGTRLTVV.

The chain joins TRBV18 to TRBJ1-5; TRBD1 agrees at 9 bases. Germline V gene lookup returns CDR1 KGHSH and CDR2 LQKENI. The CDR3 totals 18 residues. Unmatched junction bases numbered 12, after V lost 4 bases and J lost 2 bases. The CDR3 loop reads CASSLRVQGARGNQPQHF. The CDR3 DNA reads as TGTGCCAGCTCACTGAGGGTACAGGGGGCGCGAGGCAATCAGCCCCAGCATTTT.

This clonotype was observed many times. The rearrangement uses TRBV27 and TRBJ1-5; TRBD1 might be the D (5 bases). The CDR3 runs to 13 residues. Germline V lookup: CDR1 MNHEY, CDR2 SMNVEV (reference sequence). V gave up 6 bases and J gave up 6 bases, with 12 bases separating them. The CDR3 DNA sequence: TGTGCCAGCAGACTCGGGGACGGTCAGCCCCAGCATTTT. Translation gives CASRLGDGQPQHF.

This clonotype was seen many times. V and J are TRBV5-6 and TRBJ2-3, with a weak D call TRBD2 (5 bases). This CDR3 is built from 15 residues. Germline V CDR1 and CDR2: SGHDT, YYEEEE. V was shortened by 1 base and J by 1 base, with 10 bases between the two germline ends. The CDR3, as DNA: TGTGCCAGCAGCTTGAAAGGAGGTGGCACAGATACGCAGTATTTT. Amino acids: CASSLKGGGTDTQYF.

For this clonotype: With a much larger clone just one base away, this may be a read error. The chain recombines TRBV5-1 with TRBJ1-1; 9 bases align to TRBD1. The CDR3 covers 13 residues. The germline CDR1 and CDR2 sequences are SGHRS and YFSETQ. CDR3: CASSSGQAQGAYF. CDR3 nucleotides: TGCGCCAGCAGCTCGGGACAGGCACAGGGGGCTTACTTT.

As to this clonotype: Being one base from a much bigger clone, this may be a read error. The V call is TRBV7-2, the J call TRBJ1-2, with 7 bases fitting TRBD1. Germline CDR1 SGHTA, CDR2 FQGNSA. This CDR3 has 15 amino acids. Trimming cost V 2 bases and J 7 bases; bases outside gene matches: 10. The DNA for the CDR3 is TGTGCCAGCAGCTTACAGGGACAGAGGGCGCGTGGCTACACCTTC. Translated, it gives CASSLQGQRARGYTF.

This clonotype appeared many times. This sequence joins TRBV6-6 and TRBJ2-4; D gene unclear. The V gene's germline CDR1 is MNHNY and CDR2 SVGAGI (reference sequence). Trimming took off 8 bases at V and 8 bases at J, with 16 bases between the two ends. This CDR3 has 13 amino acids. CDR3 sequence (DNA): TGTGCCAGCCATGGTTCACCACGGGACATTCAGTACTTC. It encodes CASHGSPRDIQYF.

This clonotype was seen ten or more times. This sequence joins TRBV7-2 and TRBJ1-3; tentatively, D is TRBD1 (5 bases). Trimming pared 0 bases from V and 8 bases from J, leaving 8 bases between. The CDR3 covers 13 residues. The germline gives CDR1 SGHTA, CDR2 FQGNSA. CDR3 bases: TGTGCCAGCAGCTTAGCGGGGGGAGACACCATATATTTT. This sequence encodes CASSLAGGDTIYF. The variable domain in full, completed from reference TRBV7-2 and TRBJ1-3, reads GAGVSQSPSNKVTEKGKDVELRCDPISGHTALYWYRQSLGQGLEFLIYFQGNSAPDKSGLPSDRFSAERTGGSVSTLTIQRTQQEDSAVYLCASSLAGGDTIYFGEGSWLTVV.

This clonotype occurred a few times. The rearrangement joins TRBV30 to TRBJ2-7, with D uncertain. CDR3 length: 13 residues. Trimming took 2 bases from V and 3 from J, leaving 11 bases between them. Germline CDR1 is GTSNPN and CDR2 is SVGIG (reference sequence). CDR3 nucleotides: TGTGCCTGGAGTCCAACCAGACTCTACGAGCAGTACTTC. Protein sequence: CAWSPTRLYEQYF.

This clonotype was detected ten times or more. The J gene is TRBJ2-3, the V gene TRBV20-1; 8 nucleotides agree with TRBD2. V dropped 6 bases and J dropped 2; count of bases not matched to a gene: 7. The CDR3 is made up of 14 amino acids. Germline V gives CDR1 DFQATT, CDR2 SNEGSKA (reference sequence). CDR3 residues: CSAPIAGPTDTQYF. The CDR3 DNA reads TGCAGTGCCCCTATAGCGGGGCCCACAGATACGCAGTATTTT.

At least ten counts were recorded for this clonotype. The chain is built from TRBV9 and TRBJ2-4; 11 bases map to TRBD1. Germline V gene lookup returns CDR1 SGDLS and CDR2 YYNGEE. The CDR3 is 17 amino acids. Trimming at V came to 3 bases and at J to 0 bases, leaving 5 bases not matched to a gene. The CDR3 bases are TGTGCCAGCAGCGAGGGACAGGGGGTGGTAGCCAAAAACATTCAGTACTTC. Its translation: CASSEGQGVVAKNIQYF.

This clonotype has at least ten counts. The V call is TRBV6-6, the J call TRBJ2-7; D is perhaps TRBD1 (6 bases). V was cut by 3 bases and J by 2 bases, with 8 bases left in between. This CDR3 has 13 residues. In germline, CDR1 is MNHNY, CDR2 SVGAGI (reference sequence). The CDR3 DNA reads as TGTGCCAGCAGTTATCGACAGGCCTACGAGCAGTACTTC. This gives the protein CASSYRQAYEQYF.

In this sample, this clonotype turned up many times. The chain couples TRBV2 to TRBJ1-5; 8 bases agree with TRBD1. In germline, CDR1 is SNHLY, CDR2 FYNNEI. V was clipped by 5 bases and J by 5 bases; unmatched bases: 8. The length of the CDR3 is 15 residues. This CDR3 reads CASSLDRAGYQPQHF. CDR3 in DNA: TGTGCCAGCAGTCTGGACAGGGCAGGCTATCAGCCCCAGCATTTT.

The table lists this clonotype with many counts. The CDR3 region is CSSRSQGSPNTEAFF. The DNA for the CDR3 is TGCAGCTCCCGAAGTCAGGGGAGTCCGAACACTGAAGCTTTCTTT. V is TRBV29-1 and J is TRBJ1-1; the D gene is possibly TRBD1 (6 bases). V gave up 8 bases and J gave up 1 base, with 20 bases separating them. Germline-derived CDR1 and CDR2 are SQVTM and ANQGSEA. CDR3 length equals 15 residues.

This clonotype turned up a few times. This rearrangement joins TRBV15 to TRBJ2-2, with D uncertain. Germline values: CDR1 LNHNV, CDR2 YYDKDF (reference sequence). This CDR3 is 16 amino acids long. V gave up 0 bases and J gave up 0 bases, with 8 bases separating them. The CDR3 region is CATSRDQSSNTGELFF. Here the CDR3 DNA reads TGTGCCACCAGCAGAGACCAATCCTCGAACACCGGGGAGCTGTTTTTT. Full variable domain (outside the CDR3, taken from reference TRBV15 and TRBJ2-2): DAMVIQNPRYQVTQFGKPVTLSCSQTLNHNVMYWYQQKSSQAPKLLFHYYDKDFNNEADTPDNFQSRRPNTSFCFLDIRSPGLGDTAMYLCATSRDQSSNTGELFFGEGSRLTVL.